These 10 T cell receptor beta chains share one sample of origin, sequenced in a study of cytomegalovirus exposure and HLA in healthy donors. PCR amplification relied on 60 Vbeta primers (plus 13 Jbeta primers). Clones were sequenced by immunoSEQ multiplex PCR, and TCRdb holds only the in-frame ones, with some missing. Altogether approximately 93,000 clones are present, 78% being singletons, with the ten largest covering about 3%. Sequencing was performed on PBMCs. The receptor set was obtained from a middle-aged woman in good health and CMV-seronegative.

The chain couples TRBV7-3 to TRBJ1-2, with a weak D call TRBD1 (6 bases). Trimming removed 2 bases from V and 11 bases from J, with 15 bases in between. Germline-derived CDR1 and CDR2 are SGHTA and FQGTGA. The CDR3 spans 13 residues. The CDR3 loop reads CASSLHRDGVYTF. CDR3 in DNA: TGTGCCAGCAGCTTACACAGGGACGGCGTTTACACCTTC.

The CDR3 is CASSQLNYNEQFF. In nucleotides, the CDR3 is TGTGCCAGCAGCCAACTAAATTACAATGAGCAGTTCTTC. The chain combines TRBV5-4 with TRBJ2-1; no clear D. V lost 4 bases, J lost 4 bases, and 9 bases lay in between. This CDR3 spans 13 amino acids. Germline loops: CDR1 SGHNT, CDR2 YYREEE (reference sequence).

V is TRBV6-1 and J is TRBJ2-3, with D perhaps matching TRBD2 (5 bases). Per germline, CDR1 MNHNS and CDR2 SASEGT. V was cut by 7 bases and J by 1 base, with 12 bases left in between. The length of the CDR3 is 14 residues. This CDR3 is CASMIRGGTDTQYF. Here the CDR3 DNA reads TGTGCCAGCATGATCCGGGGAGGCACAGATACGCAGTATTTT.

V and J are TRBV30 and TRBJ1-3; D gene uncertain. This CDR3 has 14 amino acids. Germline V gene sequence: CDR1 GTSNPN, CDR2 SVGIG (reference sequence). As DNA, the CDR3 is TGTGTAGGCGGGAACCCTGACGGGGGAAACACCATATATTTT. Its protein is CVGGNPDGGNTIYF.

The chain combines TRBV5-1 with TRBJ1-1, with D maybe TRBD1 (6 bases). Germline assignment: CDR1 SGHRS and CDR2 YFSETQ. CDR3 length: 13 amino acids. V lost 7 bases, J lost 0 bases, and 10 bases lay in between. This CDR3 reads CASSGQLNTEAFF. CDR3 DNA sequence: TGCGCCAGCTCAGGACAGCTGAACACTGAAGCTTTCTTT.

The genes are TRBV28 and TRBJ1-5; D unclear. The CDR3 is 16 amino acids. Trimming left V 7 bases short and J 3 bases short, with 19 bases between. Germline assignment: CDR1 MDHEN and CDR2 SYDVKM. The CDR3 DNA sequence: TGTGCCAGCACTACCCCGGGAGCGTCCTTCAATCAGCCCCAGCATTTT. Protein: CASTTPGASFNQPQHF.

This clone has just a few counts. V gene TRBV6-4 combines with J gene TRBJ2-1, with 8 bases that match TRBD2. The germline gives CDR1 MRHNA, CDR2 SNTAGT. CDR3 size: 14 residues. J gave up 7 bases and V 5 bases, and 7 bases lay outside the gene matches. The CDR3 nucleotides are TGTGCCAGCAGTCGAGCGGGAGCAGTGAATGAGCAGTTCTTC. Translation gives CASSRAGAVNEQFF.

Only a few counts were recorded for this clone. In DNA, the CDR3 is TGCGCCAGCAGCGGTCCAGGACTCACTGAAGCTTTCTTT. The encoded protein is CASSGPGLTEAFF. This chain links TRBV5-1 with TRBJ1-1; D remains ambiguous. In germline, CDR1 is SGHRS, CDR2 YFSETQ. CDR3 length: 13 residues. Trimming left V 4 bases short and J 4 bases short, with 11 bases between.

This chain links TRBV2 with TRBJ2-7, with D possibly TRBD2 on 6 matching bases. The CDR3 is 15 residues long. Trimming cost V 5 bases and J 5 bases, with 19 bases left between them. CDR1 is SNHLY, CDR2 FYNNEI, per germline. Here the CDR3 reads CASSFPGGLRNEQYF. Here the CDR3 DNA reads TGTGCCAGCAGTTTCCCTGGAGGGTTAAGAAACGAGCAGTACTTC. Supplemented by reference TRBV2 and TRBJ2-7, the full variable domain reads EPEVTQTPSHQVTQMGQEVILRCVPISNHLYFYWYRQILGQKVEFLVSFYNNEISEKSEIFDDQFSVERPDGSNFTLKIRSTKLEDSAMYFCASSFPGGLRNEQYFGPGTRLTVT.

This sequence joins TRBV15 and TRBJ2-1, with 9 bases aligning to TRBD1. CDR3 length equals 16 residues. Trimming at V came to 0 bases and at J to 9 bases, leaving 9 bases not matched to a gene. Per germline, CDR1 LNHNV and CDR2 YYDKDF (reference sequence). The CDR3 sequence is CATSRDLGTGYREQFF. As DNA, the CDR3 is TGTGCCACCAGCAGAGATCTGGGGACAGGGTATCGTGAGCAGTTCTTC.